This T cell receptor (beta chain) derives from a study of OX40 agonist ivuxolimab in advanced cancers. In terms of the full investigation: Ivuxolimab was a fully human IgG2 agonistic monoclonal antibody targeting the costimulatory receptor OX40 (CD134). Intravenous ivuxolimab was administered to patients every 2 weeks at six dose levels: 0.01, 0.1, 0.3, 1.5, 3 and 10 mg/kg. Among the approximately 54 dose-escalation patients, some 20 had hepatocellular carcinoma, 15 melanoma, 9 renal cell carcinoma and 9 head and neck cancer. In the dose-escalation cohort, roughly 82% of patients were male, and the mean age was roughly 56 years with a range of roughly 20 to 79. Patients were allowed to have had prior anti-PD-1, anti-PD-L1 or anti-CTLA-4 therapy, and approximately 40% of the dose-escalation patients had previously received checkpoint inhibitors. Partial responses occurred in three dose-escalation patients: two with cutaneous melanoma and one with hepatocellular carcinoma. Peripheral TCRbeta sequencing was intended to test whether TCR sequence diversity was altered and clonal T-cell expansion was caused by ivuxolimab. The paper describes the monotherapy dose-escalation part (N of about 57 patients) of the phase I trial of ivuxolimab. What the work shows at the level of the full study, not this receptor alone: At doses from 0.1 to 3.0 mg/kg, clonal expansion was seen in both CD4+ and CD8+ blood T cells between baseline and week 6. Antigen specificity was not determined for the clonally expanded peripheral T cells. In the 0.1-3.0 mg/kg groups, partial responders had among the lowest normalized peripheral clonal expansion, particularly in CD8+ T cells. After ivuxolimab, more expanded clones were found on average in CD8+ T cells than in CD4+ T cells. Low levels of normalized T-cell clonal expansion were also seen in some patients who did not respond.

For sequencing of the TCRbeta CDR3 region, genomic DNA was extracted from the sorted cells. The immunoSEQ Assay was used for sequencing of TCRbeta CDR3 regions. In TCRdb, the immuneACCESS table is reduced to in-frame sequences with V and J assigned. These tables do not hold every clone; where another copy was compared, an unresolved V gene accounts for under half, and the others remain unexplained. The sample table shows more than 85,000 clones, and roughly 89% are seen once. About 1.6% of the sample lies in the top ten. Counted from cysteine to phenylalanine, this CDR3 has 14 amino acids. The entry retains the CDR3 DNA only, 42 bases that are in frame from base 1. From the germline V gene, CDR1 is MNHEY and CDR2 is SVGAGI. Here V drops 6 bases and J drops 4 bases, and the junction holds 8 bases not matched to any gene. The trial excluded patients who had a history of autoimmune disease or who were on systemic immunosuppression. Peripheral blood for TCR sequencing was collected from all dose cohorts at baseline, on cycle 4 day 1, and on cycle 7 day 1. The samples were taken from a phase I, first-in-human, multicenter, open-label dose-escalation trial of ivuxolimab. Adults with locally advanced or metastatic head and neck squamous cell, hepatocellular, melanoma or renal cell carcinoma were enrolled in the trial. Before TCR sequencing, CD4+ and CD8+ T cells were separately sorted from peripheral blood.

Turning to this clone: The antigen this receptor binds is unknown. No much larger clone is present one base from it, and per-base qualities are unavailable.

The source of this sequence is an adult with an advanced solid tumor such as melanoma, head and neck, liver or kidney cancer. The chain employs TRBV6-5 and TRBJ2-7; 8 middle bases align to TRBD1. The source material was CD4+ or CD8+ T cells sorted from blood, sampled in a trial of the OX40 agonist ivuxolimab. CDR3 sequence: CASRDTGGNYEQYF. The DNA reads TGTGCCAGCAGAGACACAGGGGGAAATTACGAGCAGTACTTC.